What follows describes a single TCR beta chain. This receptor's antigen is unknown. Base quality data are lacking; no much larger clone is found one base away. The data were taken from a study of brain T cells in children with intractable seizures (TCRdb year 2021). Regarding the complete study: A NanoString immunology panel was first used to screen resected brain tissue from roughly 56 pediatric epilepsy surgery cases for immune gene transcripts. Among the roughly 12 selected surgery cases, pre-surgery blood was additionally sequenced for eight, leaving four cases with brain tissue only. Study-level results and caveats: Viral specificity was inferred only from CDR3 sequence similarity, and patients' HCMV serostatus was unknown. Sequencing depth differed between pre- and post-surgery blood, so clones missing from the pre-surgery sample may reflect undersampling.

This specimen's time point label, per the study, means: blood from clinic visit 5 months post-surgery; TSC patient then seizure free. The surgery cases with the highest brain T cell transcript signatures were chosen for TCR beta chain sequencing of brain tissue, and also of blood when blood was available. Patients had been treated with at least one anti-epileptic drug before surgery. TCR-sequenced patients were children with drug-resistant epilepsy due to tuberous sclerosis complex, focal cortical dysplasia, Rasmussen encephalitis or hemimegalencephaly. Bulk genomic DNA was isolated from unsorted brain tissue and whole blood using the Monarch genomic DNA purification kit. From cysteine to phenylalanine, the CDR3 is 15 amino acids long. Only CDR3 DNA is held: 45 bases, read in frame from base 1. Germline trimming: 0 bases from V, 5 bases from J; junction bases outside gene matches: 6. The CDR1 and CDR2 encoded by the germline V gene (reference sequence) are LNHNV and YYDKDF.

TCR beta chain sequences were generated from genomic DNA using the immunoSEQ assay. The authors processed their data as follows. CDR3 sequences that did not begin with the conserved framework cysteine at position 104 were removed by hand. To get clonality, the normalized Shannon's Diversity Index was subtracted from one, giving values from 0 (maximal diversity) to 1 (oligoclonal). Chi-squared comparison-of-proportions tests assessed whether the same CDR3 differed in frequency between samples, such as brain versus blood. Public clonotypes were found by searching immuneACCESS, and the VDJdb browser was used to assess similarity to known antiviral clonotypes. In its TCRdb copy, this immuneACCESS table keeps in-frame sequences only and misses some clones. Where compared with another copy, unresolved V genes explain less than half of these, and the others have no known cause. V and J calls and clone size are given by that table; D and trimming were obtained from the DNA. The sample table holds about 320,000 clones, of which approximately 93% were seen once. Together, the top ten hold 4.5% to 7% of the sample.

The input for sequencing was peripheral blood, taken 5 to 6 months after surgery. The rearranged chain carries TRBV15 and TRBJ2-5, with 7 bases in between that match TRBD2. The TCR comes from a boy in the first two years of life with tuberous sclerosis and intractable seizures. The CDR3 is CATSRETARGETQYF. At the DNA level, the sequence is TGTGCCACCAGCAGAGAGACGGCGCGGGGGGAGACCCAGTACTTC.